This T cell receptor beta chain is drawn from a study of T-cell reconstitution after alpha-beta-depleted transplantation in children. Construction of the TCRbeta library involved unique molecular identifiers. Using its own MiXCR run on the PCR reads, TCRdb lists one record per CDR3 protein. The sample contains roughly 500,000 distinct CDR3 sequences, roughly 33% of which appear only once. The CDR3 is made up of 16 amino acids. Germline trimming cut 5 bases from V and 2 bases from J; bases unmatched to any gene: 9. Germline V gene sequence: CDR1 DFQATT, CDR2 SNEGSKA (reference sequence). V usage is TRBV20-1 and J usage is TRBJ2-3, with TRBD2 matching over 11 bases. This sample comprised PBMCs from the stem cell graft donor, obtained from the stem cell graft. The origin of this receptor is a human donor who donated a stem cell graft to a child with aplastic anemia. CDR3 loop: CSAGSYSGRDTDTQYF. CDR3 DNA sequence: TGCAGTGCTGGAAGCTATAGCGGGAGGGACACAGATACGCAGTATTTT.